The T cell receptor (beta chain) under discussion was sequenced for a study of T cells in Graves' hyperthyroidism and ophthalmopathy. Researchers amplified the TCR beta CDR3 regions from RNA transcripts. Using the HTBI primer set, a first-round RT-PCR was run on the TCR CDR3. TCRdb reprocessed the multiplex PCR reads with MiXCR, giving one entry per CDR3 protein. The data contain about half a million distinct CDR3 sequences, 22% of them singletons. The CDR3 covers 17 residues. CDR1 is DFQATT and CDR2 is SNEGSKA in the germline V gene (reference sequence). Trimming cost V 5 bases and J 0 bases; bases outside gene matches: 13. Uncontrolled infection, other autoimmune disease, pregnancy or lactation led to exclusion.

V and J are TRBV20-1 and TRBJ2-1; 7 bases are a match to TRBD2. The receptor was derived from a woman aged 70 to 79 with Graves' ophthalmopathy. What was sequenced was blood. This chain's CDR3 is CSACPTSLKSSYNEQFF. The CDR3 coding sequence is TGCAGTGCTTGTCCGACTAGCCTCAAGAGCTCCTACAATGAGCAGTTCTTC.